These 18 T cell receptor beta chains were all obtained from the same sample, sequenced in a study of T cells in Graves' hyperthyroidism and ophthalmopathy. From RNA transcripts, TCR beta CDR3 regions were amplified. First-round RT-PCR targeting the TCR CDR3 was performed with the HTBI primer set. A single record per CDR3 protein comes from TCRdb applying MiXCR to the multiplex PCR reads. The sample consists of about 690,000 distinct CDR3 sequences, about 18% of them appearing once. Sample: blood. The receptors stem from a man in his fifties with Graves' hyperthyroidism.

This clonotype showed up just a few times. This chain uses TRBV5-1 with TRBJ1-2, with TRBD1 identical over 7 bases. This CDR3 comprises 16 residues. Germline V gene sequence: CDR1 SGHRS, CDR2 YFSETQ. V gave up 5 bases and J gave up 4 bases; unmatched junction bases: 14. The CDR3 sequence is CASSSTYRGRGYGYTF. Here the CDR3 DNA reads TGCGCCAGCAGTTCTACTTACAGGGGCAGAGGCTATGGCTACACCTTC. The full variable domain, its missing parts supplied by reference TRBV5-1 and TRBJ1-2, is KAGVTQTPRYLIKTRGQQVTLSCSPISGHRSVSWYQQTPGQGLQFLFEYFSETQRNKGNFPGRFSGRQFSNSRSEMNVSTLELGDSALYLCASSSTYRGRGYGYTFGSGTRLTVV.

This clonotype came up many times. The rearrangement joins TRBV5-1 to TRBJ2-7, with D possibly being TRBD1 (5 bases). Trimming removed 0 bases at V and 2 bases at J, with 12 bases between. The CDR3 is 15 amino acids. The germline V gene has CDR1 SGHRS and CDR2 YFSETQ. In nucleotides, the CDR3 is TGCGCCAGCAGCTTGGAGGCAGGGAAAGCCTACGAGCAGTACTTC. Protein sequence: CASSLEAGKAYEQYF.

This clonotype has a handful of counts. The V gene is TRBV6-2 or TRBV6-3, the J gene TRBJ2-2; possible D gene TRBD2, 6 bases. Between the trimmed V and J ends, which lost 5 bases and 8 bases, there was a span of 9 bases. Per germline, CDR1 MNHEY and CDR2 SVGEGT. The length of the CDR3 is 12 residues. The CDR3 loop is CASSPSEGELFF. CDR3 nucleotide sequence: TGTGCCAGCAGTCCTAGCGAGGGGGAGCTGTTTTTT.

The genes are TRBV30 and TRBJ2-1, with 11 positions matching TRBD2. The CDR3 length is 17 residues. Germline V gene data show CDR1 as GTSNPN and CDR2 as SVGIG (reference sequence). Trimming removed 1 base from V and 7 bases from J; junction bases left unmatched: 12. The CDR3 sequence: CAWSGSFSGRALNEQFF. CDR3 bases: TGTGCCTGGAGTGGTTCGTTTAGCGGGAGGGCCTTGAATGAGCAGTTCTTC.

This clonotype was recorded many times. This chain joins TRBV7-9 and TRBJ1-4, with 9 nucleotides matching TRBD1. The CDR3 covers 17 residues. Germline CDR1 SEHNR, CDR2 FQNEAQ (reference sequence). V dropped 3 bases and J dropped 7; count of bases not matched to a gene: 12. CDR3 coding DNA: TGTGCCAGCAGCTTCGTACAGGGGGCCGTGTCAAGTGAAAAACTGTTTTTT. Translated: CASSFVQGAVSSEKLFF.

The rearrangement uses TRBV6-1 and TRBJ2-4; TRBD2 matches at 7 bases. Trimming cost V 6 bases and J 8 bases; bases outside gene matches: 4. Germline CDR1 is MNHNS and CDR2 is SASEGT. The CDR3 loop spans 12 amino acids. The CDR3 here is CASRGGRDIQYF. In nucleotides, the CDR3 is TGTGCCAGCAGAGGCGGGAGAGACATTCAGTACTTC.

The table lists this clonotype with a few counts. The V gene is TRBV20-1, the J gene TRBJ2-1; 9 nucleotides agree with TRBD2. V gave up 3 bases and J gave up 5 bases; unmatched junction bases: 8. CDR3 size: 15 residues. Germline V gene lookup returns CDR1 DFQATT and CDR2 SNEGSKA (reference sequence). CDR3 loop: CSASYRTSAHNEQFF. The CDR3 region has the DNA TGCAGTGCTAGTTATCGGACTAGCGCCCACAATGAGCAGTTCTTC.

The DNA for the CDR3 is TGTGCCAGCAGTACCGACAGGGTTTGGGCCCAGCATTTT. Its protein is CASSTDRVWAQHF. The chain carries TRBV6-1 and TRBJ1-5, with 7 nucleotides matching TRBD1. The CDR3 covers 13 residues. Germline loops: CDR1 MNHNS, CDR2 SASEGT. The J segment lost 11 bases and the V segment lost 5 bases, leaving 9 bases of the junction unmatched.

V gene TRBV20-1 combines with J gene TRBJ2-1; 13 bases agree with TRBD2. Germline CDR1 DFQATT, CDR2 SNEGSKA (reference sequence). The CDR3 spans 17 residues. Trimming at V came to 0 bases and at J to 1 base, leaving 3 bases not matched to a gene. The CDR3 is CSARDWTSGSSYNEQFF. CDR3 nucleotide sequence: TGCAGTGCTAGAGATTGGACTAGCGGGAGTTCCTACAATGAGCAGTTCTTC.

This clonotype was recorded at least ten times. V is TRBV2 and J is TRBJ2-3, with TRBD2 matching 9 bases. Germline CDR1 SNHLY, CDR2 FYNNEI. The CDR3 has 16 amino acids. Trimming took 2 bases from V and 0 from J; bases not matched to a gene: 3. The CDR3 sequence is CASSELAGPSTDTQYF. The CDR3 DNA sequence: TGTGCCAGCAGTGAACTAGCGGGACCTAGCACAGATACGCAGTATTTT.

This chain uses TRBV20-1 with TRBJ2-5; 9 bases agree with TRBD2. V shed 0 bases, J shed 0 bases, and the junction held 2 bases outside the gene matches. CDR1 is DFQATT and CDR2 is SNEGSKA in the germline V gene (reference sequence). This CDR3 contains 15 residues. CDR3 DNA: TGCAGTGCTAGAGATCAGCGGGGGGACCAAGAGACCCAGTACTTC. This gives the protein CSARDQRGDQETQYF.

This clonotype was seen only a few times. The rearrangement links TRBV2 to TRBJ2-7, with 10 bases lining up with TRBD2. Losses at the gene ends were 3 bases for V and 7 bases for J; bases not matched to a gene: 9. Germline lookup yields CDR1 SNHLY and CDR2 FYNNEI. CDR3 size: 15 residues. CDR3 region: CASSESLAGAGEQYF. The DNA for the CDR3 is TGTGCCAGCAGTGAGTCTCTAGCGGGAGCTGGGGAGCAGTACTTC.

This clonotype was picked up a small number of times. The chain joins TRBV28 to TRBJ1-5; 7 bases line up with TRBD1. Germline CDR1 and CDR2: MDHEN and SYDVKM. V trimming: 6 bases; J trimming: 0 bases; junction bases outside the gene matches: 20. The CDR3 is 20 amino acids. CDR3 nucleotide sequence: TGTGCCAGCAGAGCGTCTAACACCGGGACAGTCCTCTATAGCAATCAGCCCCAGCATTTT. This gives the protein CASRASNTGTVLYSNQPQHF.

This clonotype occurred many times. The CDR3 sequence is CASSDWDRNYGYTF. In DNA, the CDR3 is TGTGCCAGCAGTGACTGGGACAGAAACTATGGCTACACCTTC. V gene TRBV2 combines with J gene TRBJ1-2; 7 nucleotides agree with TRBD1. Germline CDR1 reads SNHLY; CDR2 reads FYNNEI. This CDR3 contains 14 residues. The ends lost 3 bases at V and 2 bases at J; junction bases unmatched: 3.

In its sample, this clonotype was seen many times. V and J are TRBV11-2 and TRBJ2-5; tentative D call: TRBD1 (6 bases). The CDR3 extends over 14 amino acids. Germline lookup yields CDR1 SGHAT and CDR2 FQNNGV. Trimming took 5 bases from V and 5 from J, leaving 15 bases between them. The CDR3 nucleotides read TGTGCCAGCAGCCCGGCACCTACAGGGGAGACCCAGTACTTC. Translated: CASSPAPTGETQYF.

This rearrangement joins TRBV5-1 to TRBJ2-7; no clear D gene. CDR3 length equals 18 residues. The ends were cut back, 1 base at V and 2 bases at J, with 22 bases in the middle. Looked up from germline, CDR1 is SGHRS and CDR2 is YFSETQ. This CDR3 is CASSLYDPRWSGPYEQYF. DNA of the CDR3: TGCGCCAGCAGCTTGTACGATCCCAGGTGGTCCGGTCCCTACGAGCAGTACTTC. The variable domain in full, with the rest retrieved from reference TRBV5-1 and TRBJ2-7, is KAGVTQTPRYLIKTRGQQVTLSCSPISGHRSVSWYQQTPGQGLQFLFEYFSETQRNKGNFPGRFSGRQFSNSRSEMNVSTLELGDSALYLCASSLYDPRWSGPYEQYFGPGTRLTVT.

This clonotype was counted between two and nine times. The chain combines TRBV12-3 or TRBV12-4 with TRBJ1-5; D is uncertain. The CDR3 is 15 amino acids. V lost 2 bases, J lost 0 bases, and 8 bases lay in between. DNA of the CDR3: TGTGCCAGCAGTTTATCCGAATATAGCAATCAGCCCCAGCATTTT. This encodes CASSLSEYSNQPQHF.

This clonotype was recorded many times. The V call is TRBV5-5, the J call TRBJ2-1, with 11 bases fitting TRBD2. With 4 bases clipped from V and 7 bases from J, the junction kept 13 bases outside the gene matches. This CDR3 is 17 amino acids long. In germline, CDR1 is SGHKS, CDR2 YYEKEE (reference sequence). DNA of the CDR3: TGTGCCAGCAGCCCAAGCTGGCTAGCGGGAGGAAGTAATGAGCAGTTCTTC. Translation gives CASSPSWLAGGSNEQFF.